This T cell receptor beta chain stems from a study of T-cell memory formation after mild COVID-19 (dated by TCRdb to the early 2020s). With regard to the full study: Most TCR sequence clusters were specific to one of the two donors. Longitudinal TCRalpha and TCRbeta repertoire sequencing tracked T-cell clones expanding and contracting after mild COVID-19 in a couple of donors. The cohort was made up of two young adult volunteers, one female and one male, who were previously healthy. On the study overall, not on this receptor specifically: The study covered only a couple of mild cases, and larger cohorts including severe cases with pre-infection samples were considered necessary. Contracting CD4+ clones were located mainly in the CM and EM memory subsets, whereas CD8+ clones were found to be enriched in EMRA. Some responding clones were found in pre-infection memory, which suggests that pre-existing cross-reactive memory T cells took part in the SARS-CoV-2 response. SARS-CoV-2 specificity was not confirmed for the second-wave clones peaking on day 37. From day 15 to 85, contracting clones showed balanced CD4/CD8 phenotypes, whereas a second wave of clones that expanded from day 15 to 37 leaned towards CD4+.

Sequencing used an Illumina NovaSeq 6000. TCRalpha and TCRbeta cDNA libraries were constructed by 5'RACE with constant-segment primers, with sample barcodes and unique molecular identifiers being introduced. Trizol reagent was used to extract RNA from every sample. Library amplification was performed in two PCR steps, and a second sample barcode and Illumina TruSeq adapters were introduced in the second step. Sequencing of the libraries was done on an Illumina NovaSeq, producing 2 x 150 bp paired-end reads. For the original study's pipeline: The reads were demultiplexed and collapsed into UMI-guided consensus sequences using migec v1.2.7. Using mixcr v2.1.11, UMI consensuses were aligned to TRA and TRB V and J templates and then assembled into clonotypes. A clonotype was counted as expanded or contracted only if both edgeR and NoisET called the change significant, with noise models trained on biological replicates. For edgeR calls, a false discovery rate-adjusted p below 0.01 and a log2 fold-change threshold of 1 were applied. As an exploratory analysis of dynamics, max-normalized trajectories of the 1000 most abundant clonotypes were examined with PCA combined with hierarchical clustering. Separately sequenced CD4+ and CD8+ repertoires were used to assign the CD4 or CD8 phenotype of responding clones. TCRdb took the public reads, trimmed them with fastp at Q25, ran MiXCR for clone calling and kept in-frame beta chains. Each CDR3 protein appears once, grouped with its most common genes and DNA. TCRdb's processing, not the authors', yielded these V and J calls. In this sample the table shows roughly 35,000 distinct CDR3 sequences, roughly 7.5% of which occur a single time. The ten biggest clones cover around 28% of the sample.

Ten or more counts support this clonotype. The antigen it binds to is not known. No base quality information exists; no much larger clone differs at one position. PBMCs were isolated by Ficoll-Paque density gradient centrifugation. Source material: PBMCs or a T cell subset sorted from them (not recorded which). The TCR sequence derives from a man aged 18 to 30 who had mild COVID-19 (a few samples of this study predate the infection). The sample titles of this study are shuffled in the database, so cell type and time point are left out; the donor was told from shared clones.

CDR3 sequence: CASSVGVVGGLEYEQYF. The nucleotides are TGTGCCAGCAGCGTAGGAGTCGTAGGGGGACTAGAGTACGAGCAGTACTTC. This chain is built from TRBV9 and TRBJ2-7; the central 8 bases match TRBD2. Germline trimming: 0 bases from V, 4 bases from J; junction bases outside gene matches: 12. CDR1 and CDR2, per the germline V gene, are SGDLS and YYNGEE. The CDR3 covers 17 residues, taking in both the cysteine and the phenylalanine. Only the CDR3 part of the read is kept: 51 bases, read in frame from the first base.